The sequence of this T cell receptor beta chain was determined in a study of tumor-infiltrating lymphocytes in primary liver carcinoma. TCR beta cDNA was prepared out of roughly 0.45 ug total RNA by means of a constant-region primer. The TCR beta library was amplified through three nested multiplex PCR rounds in a modified ARM-PCR procedure. TRBV1-TRBV30 forward primers and a C-beta reverse primer were used in the first two PCR rounds, which each ran for nine to ten cycles. Each CDR3 protein gets one entry after TCRdb re-called the multiplex PCR reads with MiXCR. This sample yields some 190,000 distinct CDR3 sequences, of which roughly three fifths are seen a single time; approximately 67% belongs to the top ten. Note on this clonotype: Compared with germline, one end of the junction differs, possibly owing to a read error.

Blood RNA came from unsorted whole blood; germline DNA was also extracted. CDR1 is SGHAT, CDR2 FQNNGV, per germline. CDR3 length equals 13 residues. The clonotype originates from a man in his forties with primary liver carcinoma and hepatitis B virus infection. Sequencing was performed on peripheral blood. The chain links TRBV11-2 to TRBJ2-3; D possibly corresponds to TRBD2 (5 bases). The CDR3 nucleotides read TGTACCAGCAACTTACTACGGGATGATACGCAGTATTTT. This encodes CTSNLLRDDTQYF.